This T cell receptor (beta chain) was sequenced during a study of blood T cell repertoires in COVID-19. Study in general: Sites across the United States, Italy and Spain contributed samples from acute and convalescent COVID-19.

Trimming removed 5 bases from V and 4 bases from J; junction bases left unmatched: 3. CDR3 length: 13 residues. In the study's own analysis: Reference gene primer amplification gave estimated nucleated cell counts. Clones were sequenced by immunoSEQ multiplex PCR, and TCRdb holds only the in-frame ones, with some missing. V and J calls plus clone size are reproduced from that table; the DNA served to infer D and trimming. The repertoire holds around 57,000 clones, with approximately 90% as singletons. Sequenced: peripheral blood. J is TRBJ1-2 and V is TRBV12-3 or TRBV12-4; TRBD1 aligns across 8 bases. The receptor's source is a human donor with active COVID-19. The donor label of this sample is uncertain. CDR3 nucleotide sequence: TGTGCCAGCAGTCCTGGACAGGGCTATGGCTACACCTTC. Translated, it gives CASSPGQGYGYTF.